The present TCR beta chain was sequenced within a study of blood T cell repertoires in COVID-19. Across the study: T cells, B-cell-depleted T cells, or PBMCs provided the cDNA or gDNA that served as material.

Trimming left V 0 bases short and J 7 bases short, with 16 bases between. Germline V gives CDR1 SGHRS, CDR2 YFSETQ. The CDR3 has 16 residues. Original handling: From reference gene primer amplification, estimates of nucleated cell counts were derived. Repertoires were generated with immunoSEQ multiplex PCR, while TCRdb's copy carries only in-frame clones and drops some. Clonal size and the V and J genes are those of that table, whereas D and trimming came from the DNA. Here the sample spans some 210,000 clones, 82% being singletons. The sequence came from a woman aged 40 to 55 with acute or convalescent COVID-19. This chain connects TRBV5-1 to TRBJ2-2; tentative D call: TRBD1 (5 bases). Specimen: peripheral blood. The CDR3 DNA follows: TGCGCCAGCAGCTTGGCAAAGGCAGGGAATAGCGGGGAGCTGTTTTTT. It encodes CASSLAKAGNSGELFF.